This TCR beta chain was sequenced in a study of blood T cell repertoires in COVID-19. About this clone itself: The CDR3 ends on some other residue instead of the conserved phenylalanine or tryptophan, so this is likely a read error. Because the CDR3's place on the DNA is in doubt, the DNA is left out and the CDR3 is given as listed by TCRdb.

The CDR3 sequence runs 9 residues, both termini included. Germline V CDR1 and CDR2: LNHDA, SQIVND (reference sequence). The table came from immunoSEQ multiplex PCR; TCRdb's copy has only in-frame clones and leaves some out. The data hold around 260,000 clones, with around nine tenths observed a single time. Source material: peripheral blood. The sequence derives from a man aged 35-49 years who had recovered from COVID-19. This chain joins TRBV19 and TRBJ1-2; the DNA was not compared with TRBD1, the D call given in the table. The CDR3 spells CASNRGRKV.